This T cell receptor beta chain was retrieved from a study of cytomegalovirus exposure and HLA in healthy donors (dated by TCRdb to the late 2010s). Concerning the study at large: In an earlier analysis of under 600 of the donors, 276 Gb of sequence data and 90 million to 120 million unique TCR beta sequences from some 170 million T cells were reported. About 300 gigabases of sequencing data and 75 million to 85 million unique TCR sequences made up an early release that covered approximately 650 HLA-typed donors. The genetic ancestry cluster associated with self-reported Caucasian donors included 70% to 85% of the roughly 400 genotyped donors. The aim of the study was to test whether cataloging public T cell receptors could identify signatures of past pathogen exposure. The study profiled the T cell repertoires of 500 to 800 subjects by immunosequencing and related them to cytomegalovirus serostatus. In addition to the first cohort of 650 to 800 subjects, a separate validation cohort of 120 different subjects was used. To predict cytomegalovirus infection status, the study brought together high-throughput TCR immunosequencing, statistical association of individual TCRs with disease status, and machine learning. A later analysis re-analyzed previously published TCR beta repertoires from roughly 630 donors and added high-resolution HLA genotyping to study TCR occurrence patterns. Rather than drawing on any new phenotypic data, the later analysis identified candidate immune exposures from TCR beta sequences and the way those sequences occurred across donors. In an earlier analysis of a few hundred of the donors, high-throughput TCR beta sequencing was used to judge whether each TCR beta V gene segment behaved as functional or pseudogenic. Donor age, sex, ethnicity and CMV serostatus were collected together with the repertoire data. A later genetic analysis took genome-wide SNP genotypes for about 55% of the 666 donors and used that subset as a discovery cohort. Every repertoire in the discovery cohort had been generated on one and the same sequencing platform. Both class I and class II loci were covered by HLA typing, at four-digit resolution. Typing coverage differed by locus: A, B, C, DRB1 and DQB1 were typed in roughly 620-630 donors, DQA1 in roughly 510, DPA1 in 600 to 610, and DPB1 in 472. Roughly 5 DR-DQ haplotypes were treated as single units for association and clustering because of strong linkage in the cohort. Among some 400 genotyped donors of the cohort, an average of approximately 240,000 unique TCR beta nucleotide sequences was sequenced per donor, of which approximately 18% were non-productive.

Libraries were made using the immunoSEQ multiplex PCR assay. For the multiplex PCR, a mixture combining 60 forward primers for TCR Vbeta segments and 13 reverse primers for TCR Jbeta segments was used. Amplification of the CDR3 region of rearranged TCR beta genes was performed with a multiplex PCR assay on genomic DNA. The Illumina HiSeq System was used to sequence the amplified TCR beta libraries as 87-base-pair reads. Concerning the study's data processing: In a later analysis, roughly 80 million unique TCR beta chains were counted across the 690 or so repertoires, and roughly 11 million of these chains were shared by at least two donors. A nearest-neighbor algorithm error-corrected the raw reads and collapsed the reads into unique sequences, merging closely related sequences to remove PCR and sequencing errors. V, D and J gene segments were assigned by aligning CDR3 sequences to IMGT reference sequences. For a sequence to be retained, at least a six-nucleotide match to both a V gene segment and a J gene segment was required. Rearrangements were classified as productive when the CDR3 lacked stop codons and remained in frame with V and J, and all other rearrangements were classified as non-productive. Following IMGT convention, CDR3 was defined as the stretch from the second conserved V-encoded cysteine to the conserved J-encoded phenylalanine. The earlier analysis of some 600 of the donors excluded sequences that lacked an unambiguous match to a single V gene segment. An earlier analysis of a few hundred of the donors called V segments functional above 56.7% productive rearrangements and segregating when the between-donor standard deviation exceeded 5%. A statistical classification framework was developed to diagnose cytomegalovirus status using the catalog of TCR beta chain sequences. V and J gene assignment, in a later analysis, came from comparing TCR nucleotide sequences with IMGT/GENE-DB human TR gene sequences. The TCRdist pipeline was used in a later analysis to assign CDR3 sequences and most-parsimonious VDJ recombination scenarios. A later analysis defined each TCR beta chain by its CDR3 amino acid sequence plus V-gene family, and excluded reads lacking a unique V-gene family. In a later analysis, 450 to 600 highly shared, low-generation-probability nucleotide sequences were removed to address suspected cross-contamination and a sequencing artifact. For each public chain, a later analysis derived a clonal expansion index from normalized ranks of inferred template counts within each repertoire. Generation probabilities in a later analysis came from a VDJ recombination model fitted to out-of-frame rearrangements, and those results were checked against IGoR. A later analysis scored TCR-TCR, TCR-HLA and TCR-CMV co-occurrence with hypergeometric tests, applying a repertoire-size bias correction to TCR pairs. In a later analysis, false discovery rates were estimated by permuting HLA or CMV assignments 20 times. In a later analysis, co-occurring TCRs were grouped using DBSCAN, with TCRdist sequence similarity added in when clustering inside HLA-allele-positive subsets. Repertoires with fewer than 30,000 or more than 120,000 public chains, plus five repertoires with anomalous nucleotide sharing, were excluded from co-occurrence clustering. TCRdb holds this immuneACCESS table with in-frame rearrangements only. Some clones are missing; in checked studies, unresolved V genes explain under half, and the rest has no known cause. The V and J calls and clone size are taken from that table; D and trimming were inferred from the DNA. A total of more than 95,000 clones appear in this sample, less than 80% of them only once. 11% of the sample is in the top ten clones.

The cohort consisted of 670 or so healthy bone marrow donors. At the time of sampling, all cohort members were nominally healthy, though unrecorded immune exposures were likely present. The donor tested CMV seropositive and was one of the 289 seropositive cohort members. A peripheral blood sample was collected from each donor, and TCR beta sequencing was performed on peripheral blood mononuclear cells. The Qiagen DNeasy Blood Extraction Kit was used to extract genomic DNA from the blood cell samples. Paper-wide results and their limitations: A further reported finding was that TCR beta sequences accurately predicted the HLA-A and HLA-B alleles for most subjects in the first cohort. A few of the identified cytomegalovirus-associated TCR beta chains were confirmed in vitro to be specific for cytomegalovirus antigens. HLA typing was unavailable for some donors at each locus, so association tests used only the typed subset. According to a later analysis, parvovirus B19, influenza, CMV and Epstein-Barr virus appeared linked to several top co-occurrence clusters. Because counts were too low, seventeen rarely observed V segments, including chromosome 9 orphons, were excluded from the earlier analysis of 500 to 700 of the donors. According to a later analysis, most CMV-associated TCR beta chains appeared to be HLA-restricted, and the HLA associations seemed to be driven largely by CMV exposure. The authors suggested that the approach could potentially be extended to other disease states and immunological phenotypes. According to a later analysis, TCR association rates differed among HLA loci, with DRB1 alleles showing the most associated TCRs and HLA-C alleles showing the fewest. Linkage disequilibrium might explain the correlated functional status among segregating V segments, but an unknown experimental factor could not be ruled out. When HLA alleles, especially DR and DQ, strongly co-occurred, TCR associations were difficult to assign to individual alleles. A cluster of highly shared sequence variants was judged likely to be a technical artifact of the sequencing pipeline. The presence/absence analyses assumed that sequencing depth was roughly uniform across donors, and that assumption may not be true. The study listed approximately 150 TCR beta chains as associated with cytomegalovirus. Across donors, most TCR sequences were observed very rarely, whereas some public TCRs were present in many individuals. A later genetic analysis reported fewer N-insertions in productive TCRs among donors in an Asian-associated ancestry cluster than the roughly 720-donor mean. Because the 87-base-pair reads could not distinguish some IMGT-functional V segments, including TRBV6-2 and TRBV6-3, those segments were excluded. The classifier was reported to diagnose cytomegalovirus status with high specificity and sensitivity in both the original cohort and the validation cohort. A later genetic analysis associated a missense DCLRE1C variant with V-gene and J-gene trimming of TCR beta chains, and an independent cohort replicated the association. In a later analysis, HLA-associated TCR beta chains were found to be more clonally expanded and to have lower generation probabilities than equally common non-associated chains. Immune exposure information for the cohort was limited to CMV serostatus. A later analysis associated about 17,000 TCR beta sequences with specific HLA alleles at a false discovery rate of 0.05. This cohort had only TCR beta chains sequenced, and the lack of alpha or paired-chain data limited which features could be detected. Broadly in line with IMGT annotations, most TCR beta V segments showed up in productive rearrangements about 90% or about 30% of the time in an earlier analysis of under 700 of the donors.

CDR1 and CDR2, looked up from the germline V gene, are LGHNA and YNFKEQ. The CDR3 goes from the cysteine to the phenylalanine over 11 residues. Just the 33-base CDR3 DNA is kept, in frame starting at base 1. V is shortened by 3 bases, J by 9 bases, and the region joining them spans 6 bases. To note about this clone: Its antigen is still unknown. No base quality information exists; no much larger clone differs at one position.

The sequence is built from TRBV4-2 and TRBJ2-1; TRBD1 is a weak D gene call, 5 bases matching. The sample comprised PBMCs. The clonotype originates from a woman between 50 and 59 years old in good health and CMV-seropositive. The CDR3 is CASSHGAEQFF. The DNA sequence reads TGTGCCAGCAGCCATGGGGCTGAGCAGTTCTTC.